Each of the 25 T cell receptor beta chains below was sequenced from the same sample in a study of human T cells and chemical hapten exposure. Using its own MiXCR run on the RACE reads, TCRdb lists one record per CDR3 protein. The profile shows 150,000 to 200,000 distinct CDR3 sequences, under 35% of them singletons. Sample time point: pre-sensitization, week 0. Treatment noted: therapeutic diphenylcyclopropenone sensitization with weekly scalp DPC. Source: whole blood, taken in connection with sensitization to the hapten diphenylcyclopropenone (DPC). These receptors were taken from a woman under 40 with alopecia areata. Some clones in this sample may be carry-over from other donors' samples.

At least ten counts were recorded for this clonotype. V usage is TRBV6-4 and J usage is TRBJ2-2; possibly TRBD2 for D (6 bases). The CDR3 is 16 residues long. V was clipped by 6 bases and J by 3 bases, with 17 bases between them. Germline CDR1 reads MRHNA; CDR2 reads SNTAGT. CDR3 sequence reads: CASRETSFSDTGELFF. The CDR3 nucleotides are TGTGCCAGCAGAGAGACTAGTTTCTCGGACACCGGGGAGCTGTTTTTT.

The chain recombines TRBV9 with TRBJ2-1; 8 positions agree with TRBD2. J was trimmed by 3 bases and V by 0 bases; bases with no gene match: 8. CDR1 and CDR2 from the germline V gene are SGDLS and YYNGEE. CDR3 length: 17 amino acids. CDR3 DNA: TGTGCCAGCAGCGTAGCTGGGCGGGGGGTCATCTACAATGAGCAGTTCTTC. Its translation is CASSVAGRGVIYNEQFF.

J is TRBJ2-2 and V is TRBV6-1, with 9 bases identical to TRBD2. V was pared by 2 bases and J by 8 bases, with 15 bases of the junction left unmatched. This CDR3 has 18 residues. From germline, CDR1 is MNHNS and CDR2 SASEGT. CDR3 loop: CASSELASGNSLGGELFF. CDR3 bases: TGTGCCAGCAGTGAACTTGCTAGCGGGAACTCCTTAGGTGGGGAGCTGTTTTTT.

This clonotype was seen repeatedly, ten times or more. The chain links TRBV2 to TRBJ2-7; 10 bases match TRBD2. The V and J ends lost 6 bases and 7 bases, in that order; junction bases with no gene match: 12. This CDR3 is built from 15 residues. The V gene's germline CDR1 is SNHLY and CDR2 FYNNEI. The CDR3 reads CASREGLATIGEQYF. CDR3 bases: TGTGCCAGCAGAGAGGGACTAGCGACCATTGGGGAGCAGTACTTC.

The V gene is TRBV20-1, the J gene TRBJ1-5, with 7 bases matching TRBD1. The CDR3 is made up of 12 amino acids. J lost 7 bases, V lost 5 bases, and 5 bases had no gene match. Germline V lookup: CDR1 DFQATT, CDR2 SNEGSKA (reference sequence). The CDR3 loop is CSAHRGGQPQHF. In DNA form, the CDR3 reads TGCAGTGCTCACAGGGGCGGGCAGCCCCAGCATTTT.

The chain links TRBV27 to TRBJ2-3; a possible D gene is TRBD2 (5 bases). Germline CDR1 is MNHEY and CDR2 is SMNVEV (reference sequence). Deletions cut 2 bases from V and 1 base from J, with 10 bases between. This CDR3 contains 15 residues. CDR3 sequence (DNA): TGTGCCAGCAGTTTAGCCGGGAAGGGCACAGATACGCAGTATTTT. This codes for CASSLAGKGTDTQYF.

This clonotype was detected only a few times. One end of the junction fails to match germline, which may point to a read error. The chain employs TRBV27 and TRBJ2-1; the match to TRBD2 covers 9 bases. The CDR3 has 12 residues. The V gene's germline CDR1 is MNHEY and CDR2 SMNVEV (reference sequence). Here the CDR3 DNA reads TGTGCCAGCAGTTTCCCCACTAGCGGGTGGATCTTC. This sequence encodes CASSFPTSGWIF.

This clonotype appeared a few times. CDR3 nucleotide sequence: TGTGCCAGCACGGACAGACGGTTAAATCAGCCCCAGCATTTT. The encoded protein is CASTDRRLNQPQHF. This rearrangement joins TRBV28 to TRBJ1-5; D possibly corresponds to TRBD1 (6 bases). Trimming took 7 bases from V and 4 from J, leaving 14 bases between them. The CDR3 length is 14 residues. Germline assignment: CDR1 MDHEN and CDR2 SYDVKM.

This clonotype was counted only a few times. The chain has TRBV28 and TRBJ2-1; D not certain. There are 16 residues in the CDR3. CDR1 and CDR2 from the germline V gene are MDHEN and SYDVKM. Trimming left V 7 bases short and J 5 bases short, with 21 bases between. CDR3 DNA: TGTGCCAGCAACCCAAGGGATCTGAGTTTCAACAATGAGCAGTTCTTC. Protein sequence: CASNPRDLSFNNEQFF.

The J gene is TRBJ2-5, the V gene TRBV4-2, with D unresolved. This CDR3 region has 15 residues. Trimming removed 2 bases at V and 5 bases at J, with 15 bases between. CDR1 and CDR2 (germline): LGHNA, YNFKEQ. CDR3 bases: TGTGCCAGCAGCCAAAGATCGGCGGATCCGGAGACCCAGTACTTC. As protein: CASSQRSADPETQYF.

This clonotype was observed a handful of times. This chain connects TRBV27 to TRBJ2-7; D not resolved. With 2 bases removed from V and 1 base from J, the gap between germline ends came to 9 bases. The germline CDR1 and CDR2 sequences are MNHEY and SMNVEV (reference sequence). The CDR3 has 14 amino acids. The CDR3 spells CASSLTPMSYEQYF. CDR3 coding DNA: TGTGCCAGCAGTTTAACGCCTATGTCCTACGAGCAGTACTTC.

The rearrangement joins TRBV5-1 to TRBJ2-1, with D unresolved. V was cut by 4 bases and J by 2 bases, with 13 bases left in between. The CDR3 totals 15 residues. Germline assignment: CDR1 SGHRS and CDR2 YFSETQ. The CDR3 region has the DNA TGCGCCAGCAGCCGCGTTCCGTCGGCCTACAATGAGCAGTTCTTC. It codes for CASSRVPSAYNEQFF.

This clonotype was counted only a few times. The chain is built from TRBV27 and TRBJ2-3; D possibly uses TRBD1 or TRBD2 (6 bases each). In germline, CDR1 is MNHEY, CDR2 SMNVEV (reference sequence). This CDR3 contains 16 residues. The V end lost 6 bases, the J end lost 1 base, and 17 bases lay between the germline ends. CDR3 sequence (DNA): TGTGCCAGCAGCACCCGAGGGGGGCTTGGCACAGATACGCAGTATTTT. This encodes CASSTRGGLGTDTQYF.

V usage is TRBV9 and J usage is TRBJ1-5, with 7 bases fitting TRBD1. The V gene end was trimmed by 2 bases and the J gene end by 1 base; junction bases not matched to a gene: 3. The CDR3 length is 15 residues. Germline V lookup: CDR1 SGDLS, CDR2 YYNGEE. The CDR3 region is CASSVSGGSNQPQHF. CDR3 nucleotides: TGTGCCAGCAGCGTCTCAGGGGGGAGCAATCAGCCCCAGCATTTT.

The chain carries TRBV29-1 and TRBJ2-2; TRBD1 matches 7 bases. Trimming at V came to 3 bases and at J to 5 bases, leaving 6 bases not matched to a gene. This CDR3 is built from 14 residues. Germline V lookup: CDR1 SQVTM, CDR2 ANQGSEA. The chain's CDR3 is CSVDYRGRTGELFF. The CDR3 region has the DNA TGCAGCGTTGATTATAGGGGGCGGACCGGGGAGCTGTTTTTT.

The chain links TRBV12-3 or TRBV12-4 to TRBJ1-5, with D possibly matching TRBD1 (6 bases). V lost 6 bases and J 6 bases, leaving 18 bases between the germline ends. The CDR3 is made up of 15 amino acids. CDR3 in amino acids: CASSPGRGASQPQHF. The CDR3 DNA reads as TGTGCCAGCAGCCCCGGTCGGGGGGCCAGTCAGCCCCAGCATTTT.

The chain's CDR3 is CASSYAGLAANTGELFF. The CDR3 coding sequence is TGTGCCAGCAGTTACGCGGGACTAGCCGCGAACACCGGGGAGCTGTTTTTT. The chain carries TRBV6-2 or TRBV6-3 and TRBJ2-2, with 9 bases that match TRBD2. Germline V gene data show CDR1 as MNHEY and CDR2 as SVGEGT. This CDR3 is built from 17 residues. Trimming took 2 bases from V and 0 from J; bases not matched to a gene: 4.

The chain joins TRBV5-1 to TRBJ1-1, with TRBD1 identical over 9 bases. After removal of 4 bases from V and 5 bases from J, the junction contained 6 bases not matched to a gene. The CDR3 runs 14 residues. From germline, CDR1 is SGHRS and CDR2 YFSETQ. The CDR3: CASSMGQGGTEAFF. The DNA of the CDR3 is TGCGCCAGCAGCATGGGACAGGGAGGGACTGAAGCTTTCTTT.

The chain combines TRBV3-2 with TRBJ2-1; the table names TRBD2, a call not compared with the DNA. TRBV3-2 is a known pseudogene. The CDR3 is made up of 15 amino acids. CDR3 residues: CASSPPSGHLNEQFF. The DNA for the CDR3 is TGTGCCAGCAGCCCGCCTAGCGGGCATCTTAATGAGCAGTTCTTC.

The V gene is TRBV9, the J gene TRBJ1-5; D might be TRBD1 (5 bases). Germline V gene sequence: CDR1 SGDLS, CDR2 YYNGEE. This CDR3 has 14 amino acids. Deletions cut 0 bases from V and 6 bases from J, with 10 bases between. CDR3 in amino acids: CASSVGGVGQPQHF. The CDR3 DNA reads as TGTGCCAGCAGCGTAGGGGGGGTGGGTCAGCCCCAGCATTTT. Full variable domain (remainder filled in from reference TRBV9 and TRBJ1-5): DSGVTQTPKHLITATGQRVTLRCSPRSGDLSVYWYQQSLDQGLQFLIQYYNGEERAKGNILERFSAQQFPDLHSELNLSSLELGDSALYFCASSVGGVGQPQHFGDGTRLSIL.

The V and J genes are TRBV7-2 and TRBJ2-3, with TRBD2 matching over 11 bases. Germline assignment: CDR1 SGHTA and CDR2 FQGNSA. This CDR3 is built from 20 residues. Germline trimming cut 5 bases from V and 0 bases from J; bases unmatched to any gene: 16. The DNA of the CDR3 is TGTGCCAGCAGCCCACCCTTGGGAGTAGCGGGGGGGCCTAGCACAGATACGCAGTATTTT. As protein: CASSPPLGVAGGPSTDTQYF.

This chain links TRBV29-1 with TRBJ2-1; maybe TRBD2 (5 bases). V dropped 8 bases and J dropped 8 bases, with 25 bases sitting between them. This CDR3 has 15 residues. Germline assignment: CDR1 SQVTM and CDR2 ANQGSEA. The CDR3 sequence: CSISRGGQSYDEQFF. As DNA, the CDR3 is TGCAGCATTAGCAGAGGAGGTCAGTCTTACGATGAGCAGTTCTTC.

This clonotype was detected a few times. The chain carries TRBV28 and TRBJ2-7; 9 bases match TRBD1. Germline CDR1 is MDHEN and CDR2 is SYDVKM. This CDR3 region has 12 residues. V lost 5 bases, J lost 12 bases, and 8 bases stayed unmatched. CDR3 bases: TGTGCCAGCAGTGGGGACAGGGCTATTAGGTACTTC. It yields the protein CASSGDRAIRYF.

This clonotype was detected only a few times. The V and J genes are TRBV2 and TRBJ2-1; D not certain. The CDR3 spans 11 residues. Germline CDR1 reads SNHLY; CDR2 reads FYNNEI. With 4 bases removed from V and 11 bases from J, the gap between germline ends came to 9 bases. The CDR3, as DNA: TGTGCCAGCAGTGGCAAGTGGCAGCAGTTCTTC. This sequence encodes CASSGKWQQFF.

V and J are TRBV29-1 and TRBJ1-2, with D perhaps TRBD1 (5 bases). CDR1 is SQVTM and CDR2 is ANQGSEA in the germline V gene. The CDR3 sequence is 13 residues long. The V gene lost 1 base and the J gene lost 4 bases, with 10 bases spanning the gap. This CDR3 is CSVEVSGIYGYTF. The CDR3 coding sequence is TGCAGCGTTGAAGTATCAGGGATCTATGGCTACACCTTC.